These T cell receptor beta chains were read from a single sample in a study of multiple sclerosis patients with progressive multifocal leukoencephalopathy. Assay: immunoSEQ multiplex PCR; the TCRdb copy retains only in-frame clones and omits some. Of 25,000 to 30,000 clones in the sample, about 88% were seen once. The source material was PBMCs. These receptors originate from a human donor with multiple sclerosis. Each CDR3 is given with its conserved first and last residue. A D gene is named only where the DNA matches it firmly. Clone size is not always given. Where it is, it says once, few, many or a class for expanded clones.

V gene,J gene,D gene,clone size,CDR3 DNA,CDR3 protein
TRBV9,TRBJ1-5,TRBD1,-,TGTGCCAGCAGCGACAGGGGGGCCCCCCACCAGCCCCAGCATTTT,CASSDRGAPHQPQHF
TRBV7-9,TRBJ1-4,-,-,TGTGCCAGCAGCTCCATCTCTCTGGAAAAACTGTTTTTT,CASSSISLEKLFF
TRBV9,TRBJ2-2,TRBD1,few,TGTGCCAGCAGCTCCAGACAGGGGTGGTCCGGGGAGCTGTTTTTT,CASSSRQGWSGELFF
TRBV18,TRBJ1-2,-,-,TGTGCCAGCTCCCTAGGTTCCAACTATGGCTACACCTTC,CASSLGSNYGYTF
TRBV27,TRBJ1-1,-,-,TGTGCCAGCGGACCAATCGGGTACACTGAAGCTTTCTTT,CASGPIGYTEAFF
TRBV7-9,TRBJ2-4,TRBD2,-,TGTGCCAGCAGCTACCCGACTAGCGGGGAAGCCAAAAACATTCAGTACTTC,CASSYPTSGEAKNIQYF
TRBV7-8,TRBJ1-5,-,-,TGTGCCAGCAGCTCTCCCCGGGATCCCAGCAATCAGCCCCAGCATTTT,CASSSPRDPSNQPQHF
TRBV30,TRBJ2-1,-,-,TGTGCCTGGAGTGTACAGAACGGCAATGAGCAGTTCTTC,CAWSVQNGNEQFF
TRBV7-9,TRBJ1-1,-,-,TGTGCCAGCAGCCCGCCGGCAGAGAACACTGAAGCTTTCTTT,CASSPPAENTEAFF
TRBV5-6,TRBJ1-6,TRBD1,-,TGTGCCAGCAGCCAGGGACAGGGGAGGGCTTCACCCCTCCACTTT,CASSQGQGRASPLHF
TRBV11-2,TRBJ1-6,-,-,TGTGCCAGCAGCCTCGAAGGACGGGGAAGGTGGGCCCTCCACTTT,CASSLEGRGRWALHF
TRBV11-2,TRBJ1-3,-,-,TGTGCCAGCAGCTGGATCAACCCCCGAACTAACTCTGGAAACACCATATATTTT,CASSWINPRTNSGNTIYF
TRBV4-3,TRBJ2-2,-,-,TGCGCCAGCAGCCAAGTGGGGGGCACCGGGGAGCTGTTTTTT,CASSQVGGTGELFF
TRBV5-1,TRBJ2-7,-,-,TGCGCCAGCAGCTTGGAGGGTAGCTCCTACGAGCAGTACTTC,CASSLEGSSYEQYF
TRBV5-6,TRBJ2-3,-,-,TGTGCCAGCAGCTTGGTGTTGGATACGCAGTATTTT,CASSLVLDTQYF
TRBV27,TRBJ1-3,TRBD1,-,TGTGCCAGCAGTTTATCGGGGGGCAGGGGGCGTCCTGGAAACACCATATATTTT,CASSLSGGRGRPGNTIYF
TRBV20-1,TRBJ2-7,-,-,TGCAGTGCTAGTTACAAGGCCGAGCAGTACTTC,CSASYKAEQYF
TRBV5-6,TRBJ1-4,TRBD1,-,TGTGCCAGCAGCCGAGGACAGGTAGAAAGAAAACTGTTTTTT,CASSRGQVERKLFF
TRBV7-3,TRBJ2-3,TRBD1,-,TGTGCCAGCAGCTTATTGAGGGCGCAGGGGGTTGGAGATACGCAGTATTTT,CASSLLRAQGVGDTQYF
TRBV5-6,TRBJ1-5,TRBD1,-,TGTGCCAGCAGCCGTGGGACAGGAGTCCTTAGCAATCAGCCCCAGCATTTT,CASSRGTGVLSNQPQHF
TRBV5-1,TRBJ2-3,-,-,TGCGCCAGCAACCCTGGGGAATTCGCAGATACGCAGTATTTT,CASNPGEFADTQYF
TRBV6-5,TRBJ1-5,-,-,TGTGCCAGCAGTTACCGGCCACCTTCTAGCAATCAGCCCCAGCATTTT,CASSYRPPSSNQPQHF
TRBV4-1,TRBJ2-2,-,-,TGCGCCAGCAGCCTTTCTGCACGGTACACCGGGGAGCTGTTTTTT,CASSLSARYTGELFF
TRBV9,TRBJ1-2,TRBD1,-,TGTGCCAGCAGCGCTAGACAGGGCTATGGCTACACCTTC,CASSARQGYGYTF
TRBV6-1,TRBJ1-1,-,-,TGTGCCAGCAGTGAATGGGTTCTCAGTATGAACACTGAAGCTTTCTTT,CASSEWVLSMNTEAFF
TRBV7-9,TRBJ1-1,-,-,TGTGCCAGCAGCTCAGGATTAACAGGGAACACTGAAGCTTTCTTT,CASSSGLTGNTEAFF
TRBV18,TRBJ1-2,TRBD1,-,TGTGCCAGCTCACCATTAGACAGGGACTATGGCTACACCTTC,CASSPLDRDYGYTF
TRBV7-9,TRBJ1-4,TRBD1,-,TGTGCCAGCAGCTTAGATACAGGGGTGAAACTGTTTTTT,CASSLDTGVKLFF
TRBV30,TRBJ1-2,TRBD1,-,TGTGCCTGGAGGGAATTTTCGACAGGGCCCCACTATGGCTACACCTTC,CAWREFSTGPHYGYTF
TRBV6-5,TRBJ1-5,TRBD1,-,TGTGCCAGCAGTCTATACAGGGGACGCAATCAGCCCCAGCATTTT,CASSLYRGRNQPQHF
TRBV6-1,TRBJ1-5,-,-,TGTGCCAGCAGTGAAGCGCAAGAGGGCCACCAGCCCCAGCATTTT,CASSEAQEGHQPQHF
TRBV9,TRBJ1-1,-,-,TGTGCCAGCAGCATATCACAGGGCGCTAAAGCTTTCTTT,CASSISQGAKAFF
TRBV7-6,TRBJ2-1,-,-,TGTGCCAGCAGCCAAAACGTGGCGGCTTCCTACAATGAGCAGTTCTTC,CASSQNVAASYNEQFF
TRBV29-1,TRBJ1-1,TRBD1,-,TGCAGCGTTGGGGACAGGGGCAGTGGGACTGAAGCTTTCTTT,CSVGDRGSGTEAFF
TRBV25-1,TRBJ1-5,-,-,TGTGCCAGCACCTCAGGCAATCAGCCCCAGCATTTT,CASTSGNQPQHF
TRBV6-5,TRBJ2-7,-,-,TGTGCCAGCAGTTCCTCGGGCCCCACGGGGGAGCAGTACTTC,CASSSSGPTGEQYF
TRBV4-1,TRBJ2-7,-,once,TGCGCCAGCAGCCAAGATGTGGGGCTCACATACGAGCAGTACTTC,CASSQDVGLTYEQYF
TRBV2,TRBJ1-5,-,-,TGTGCCAGCAGTGAAGAGAGTTTAGTCAATCAGCCCCAGCATTTT,CASSEESLVNQPQHF
TRBV5-1,TRBJ2-7,-,once,TGCGCCAGCAGCTGGAAAGGGGCTGGGGAGCAGTACTTC,CASSWKGAGEQYF
TRBV7-6,TRBJ1-3,-,-,TGTGCCAGCAGACCCCCGAACGGAAACACCATATATTTT,CASRPPNGNTIYF
TRBV2,TRBJ2-7,-,-,TGTGCCAGAAGGAAGATAACCTACGAGCAGTACTTC,CARRKITYEQYF
TRBV4-3,TRBJ2-7,-,-,TGCGCCAGCAGCCTAAGAACAGGGGGGGTGGACGAGCAGTACTTC,CASSLRTGGVDEQYF
TRBV28,TRBJ1-4,-,-,TGTGCCAGCAAACGGGGGACACCGAATGAAAAACTGTTTTTT,CASKRGTPNEKLFF
TRBV19,TRBJ1-1,TRBD1,-,TGTGCCAGTAGTCTCCCGGGACAGAGAGGCACTGAAGCTTTCTTT,CASSLPGQRGTEAFF
TRBV28,TRBJ1-1,-,-,TGTGCCAGCAGTAGAACAGGTCTGAACACTGAAGCTTTCTTT,CASSRTGLNTEAFF
TRBV14,TRBJ1-6,-,-,TGTGCCAGCAGCCAAGGGAATCAGGGGAATTCACCCCTCCACTTT,CASSQGNQGNSPLHF
TRBV7-2,TRBJ1-2,-,-,TGTGCCAGCAGCCCTGGAACCTCTAACTATGGCTACACCTTC,CASSPGTSNYGYTF